The rows below give T cell receptor beta chains drawn from one sample of a study of cytomegalovirus exposure and HLA in healthy donors. Clones were read by immunoSEQ multiplex PCR, and TCRdb kept only the in-frame ones, dropping some. The sample shows under 200,000 clones, roughly 85% of them seen only once. Sequencing was performed on PBMCs. These receptors were obtained from a woman aged 50 to 60 in good health and CMV-seronegative. CDR3s include the opening cysteine and the closing phenylalanine or tryptophan. Fields, in order: clone size, J gene, D gene, V gene, CDR3 DNA, CDR3 protein. A D gene is named only where the DNA matches it firmly. Clone size is stated in some rows and not others, as once, few, many or a class when expanded.

. | TRBJ2-6 | . | TRBV7-2 | TGTGCCAGCAGCTTGGTCAGGGCTGGGGCCAACGTCCTGACTTTC | CASSLVRAGANVLTF
few | TRBJ2-7 | TRBD1 | TRBV29-1 | TGCAGCGCGCTCCGGGACAGGGGCTACGAGCAGTACTTC | CSALRDRGYEQYF
. | TRBJ2-3 | TRBD1 | TRBV27 | TGTGCCAGCAGTCCGAAGGGGGCCCTCCGACGTAGCACAGATACGCAGTATTTT | CASSPKGALRRSTDTQYF
. | TRBJ2-2 | . | TRBV7-2 | TGTGCCAGCAGCTCCCCGGTGCGGCACGAGGAGCTGTTTTTT | CASSSPVRHEELFF
. | TRBJ2-4 | . | TRBV28 | TGTGCCAGCAGTTTAAGAGGGGGAAAAAACATTCAGTACTTC | CASSLRGGKNIQYF
. | TRBJ2-5 | TRBD1 | TRBV28 | TGTGCCAGCAGTTTAGATCCAGGACAGGGGAACTACTTC | CASSLDPGQGNYF
once | TRBJ2-7 | . | TRBV6-1 | TGTGCCAGCAGAACCCGGGGTGAAAGCAACGAGCAGTACTTC | CASRTRGESNEQYF
. | TRBJ1-1 | . | TRBV28 | TGTGCCAGCAGTTCACACGGCGGACAAGGGTTAGCTTTCTTT | CASSSHGGQGLAFF
. | TRBJ2-7 | . | TRBV7-2 | TGTGCCAGCAGCTCCCGCTCCTACGAGCAGTACTTC | CASSSRSYEQYF
once | TRBJ2-1 | TRBD2 | TRBV7-8 | TGTGCCAGCCGCTTAAAAGCGGGAATCTCCTCCAATGAGCAGTTCTTC | CASRLKAGISSNEQFF
. | TRBJ2-1 | TRBD2 | TRBV6-1 | TGTGCCAGCAGTGGACGCCGGACTAGCGGGAGAAACGATGAGCAGTTCTTC | CASSGRRTSGRNDEQFF
. | TRBJ2-4 | . | TRBV7-9 | TGTGCCAGCAGCCCCAGGACAGAGCTAGCCAAAAACATTCAGTACTTC | CASSPRTELAKNIQYF
. | TRBJ2-7 | . | TRBV15 | TGTGCCACCAGCAGAGATCTTACTTCAGGTGACTACGAGCAGTACTTC | CATSRDLTSGDYEQYF
. | TRBJ2-7 | TRBD1 | TRBV20-1 | TGCAGTGCTTTTGGACAGGCAAAGCAGTACTTC | CSAFGQAKQYF
. | TRBJ2-1 | TRBD2 | TRBV30 | TGTGCCTGGAGTCCAGCGGGAGGAACGGGTGAGCAGTTCTTC | CAWSPAGGTGEQFF
. | TRBJ1-5 | TRBD1 | TRBV6-5 | TGTGCCAGCAGCTCGGGACAGCACACCAATCAGCCCCAGCATTTT | CASSSGQHTNQPQHF
. | TRBJ1-2 | TRBD1 | TRBV28 | TGTGCCAGCAGTTGGGGGGACAGCCTTTTGGGCTACACCTTC | CASSWGDSLLGYTF
. | TRBJ2-2 | . | TRBV11-2 | TGTGCCAGCAGCTTCCAGGGTGCGGCCGGGGAGCTGTTTTTT | CASSFQGAAGELFF
. | TRBJ2-7 | TRBD2 | TRBV7-6 | TGTGCCAGCAGCTTTCAAGCGGGAGGTTCCTACGAGCAGTACTTC | CASSFQAGGSYEQYF
. | TRBJ2-7 | TRBD1 | TRBV2 | TGTGCCAGCAGTGAGACCGGGACAGGGGCCTACGAGCAGTACTTC | CASSETGTGAYEQYF
. | TRBJ1-2 | . | TRBV2 | TGTGCCAGCAGGGATACAGGGTTAGGAGGCTACACCTTC | CASRDTGLGGYTF
. | TRBJ2-1 | TRBD2 | TRBV19 | TGTGCCAGTAGTCCCGGGACTAGCGGGATAAATGAGCAGTTCTTC | CASSPGTSGINEQFF
. | TRBJ2-7 | . | TRBV27 | TGTGCCAGCAGAAGTGTACGGCAGGATGTCTACGAGCAGTACTTC | CASRSVRQDVYEQYF
. | TRBJ1-4 | TRBD1 | TRBV9 | TGTGCCAGCAGCCCCGGGACAGGAAAAACGGCTAATGAAAAACTGTTTTTT | CASSPGTGKTANEKLFF
few | TRBJ2-2 | TRBD1 | TRBV5-6 | TGTGCCAGCAGCTTGGACAGGGGGCCGAACACCGGGGAGCTGTTTTTT | CASSLDRGPNTGELFF
. | TRBJ2-6 | TRBD1 | TRBV14 | TGTGCCAGCAGCCATTTAGGGACAGGGGGCCACCCCTCTGGGGCCAACGTCCTGACTTTC | CASSHLGTGGHPSGANVLTF
. | TRBJ1-6 | TRBD1 | TRBV27 | TGTGCCAACAGTTCCCGGACAGGGATATATAATTCACCCCTCCACTTT | CANSSRTGIYNSPLHF
. | TRBJ1-2 | TRBD1 | TRBV27 | TGTGCCAGCAGTTTAAAGAGACAGGGCATCTATGGCTACACCTTC | CASSLKRQGIYGYTF
. | TRBJ2-1 | . | TRBV27 | TGTGCCAGCAGTTTCCTCCCGACGTCCCGGGGCAATGAGCAGTTCTTC | CASSFLPTSRGNEQFF
. | TRBJ1-2 | . | TRBV28 | TGTGCCAGCAGCCCTTGGCAGGGGTCGGGCTATGGCTACACCTTC | CASSPWQGSGYGYTF
. | TRBJ1-2 | . | TRBV19 | TGTGCCAGTAGTACAGGGTACGGTAACTATGGCTACACCTTC | CASSTGYGNYGYTF
. | TRBJ2-7 | TRBD1 | TRBV2 | TGTGCCAGCAGGGCCCGACAGGGGGTGACCTACGAGCAGTACTTC | CASRARQGVTYEQYF
. | TRBJ2-1 | . | TRBV10-3 | TGTGCCATCAGCGAGGGGGGGTCCTACAATGAGCAGTTCTTC | CAISEGGSYNEQFF
. | TRBJ1-1 | . | TRBV7-6 | TGTGCCAGCAGCCTAAGACGGGACACTGAAGCTTTCTTT | CASSLRRDTEAFF
. | TRBJ2-3 | . | TRBV6-1 | TGTGCCAGCAGTGCGAGGGGGTTTACCACAGATACGCAGTATTTT | CASSARGFTTDTQYF
. | TRBJ1-1 | TRBD1 | TRBV6-5 | TGTGCCAGCAGTTACTATGGACAGGGGGCTGCTTTCTTT | CASSYYGQGAAFF
. | TRBJ2-5 | . | TRBV18 | TGTGCCAGCTCCCCTCAACTAGAAGCGCAAGAGACCCAGTACTTC | CASSPQLEAQETQYF
. | TRBJ1-2 | TRBD1 | TRBV7-9 | TGTTCCAGCAGCTGGACAGGGGGCGACGGCTACACCTTC | CSSSWTGGDGYTF
. | TRBJ1-1 | TRBD1 | TRBV6-6 | TGTGCCAGCACCCAAATCACAGGGGGAGCTTTCTTT | CASTQITGGAFF
. | TRBJ1-5 | . | TRBV9 | TGTGCCAGCAGCGTAGCAGGGTGGACTCAGCCCCAGCATTTT | CASSVAGWTQPQHF
medium-sized | TRBJ2-1 | . | TRBV6-6 | TGTGCCAGCAGTTATAGGGGGTCTCACAATGAGCAGTTCTTC | CASSYRGSHNEQFF
. | TRBJ2-3 | . | TRBV14 | TGTGCCAGCAGCCAAGATCAAGTCAGGACAGATACGCAGTATTTT | CASSQDQVRTDTQYF